A single T cell receptor (beta chain) is shown here with its context. This CDR3 contains 16 residues. CDR1 is KGHSH, CDR2 LQKENI, per germline. V dropped 2 bases and J dropped 1 base, with 11 bases sitting between them. These data are taken from a study of blood T cell repertoires in COVID-19. Study-level background: Samples of COVID-19 (acute and convalescent) were obtained from the United States, Italy and Spain. Sources were T cells, B-cell-depleted T cells, or PBMCs; the material itself was cDNA or gDNA.

Under the authors' procedure: Reference gene primer amplification gave nucleated cell count estimates. The data were produced by immunoSEQ multiplex PCR, yet TCRdb's version contains in-frame clones alone and is incomplete. Clone size and V and J calls were adopted from that table, with D and trimming inferred from the DNA. The table lists 250,000 to 350,000 clones, 89% of them singletons. This chain links TRBV18 with TRBJ2-2, with a possible D match to TRBD1 (6 bases). The receptor comes from a woman aged 55-70 years with acute or convalescent COVID-19. Specimen: peripheral blood. The CDR3 DNA is TGTGCCAGCTCACCATTAACAGGGTTGAACACCGGGGAGCTGTTTTTT. Amino acid sequence: CASSPLTGLNTGELFF.